Below are 2 T cell receptor beta chains sequenced from a single sample in a study of blood T cell repertoires in COVID-19. Data came from immunoSEQ multiplex PCR; TCRdb stores just in-frame clones and leaves some out. The table records about 280,000 clones, 85% of them present only once. The sample consisted of peripheral blood. The receptors shown here come from a man aged 50 to 59 with active or convalescent COVID-19.

The rearrangement joins TRBV19 to TRBJ2-5; 7 positions agree with TRBD1. J gave up 3 bases and V 1 base, and 5 bases lay outside the gene matches. In germline, CDR1 is LNHDA, CDR2 SQIVND (reference sequence). The CDR3 sequence is 15 residues long. In DNA form, the CDR3 reads TGTGCCAGTAGTATAGTCGCAGGGGGTAAAGAGACCCAGTACTTC. Amino acids: CASSIVAGGKETQYF.

This rearrangement joins TRBV7-9 to TRBJ2-2; D not certain. This CDR3 contains 13 residues. Deletions cut 4 bases from V and 3 bases from J, with 6 bases between. Per germline, CDR1 SEHNR and CDR2 FQNEAQ (reference sequence). The CDR3 reads CASSSTHTGELFF. The CDR3 coding sequence is TGTGCCAGCAGCTCTACCCACACCGGGGAGCTGTTTTTT.